Sequencing of this TCR beta chain was carried out in a study of monozygotic twins with inflammatory bowel disease. This CDR3 is built from 14 residues. Germline V CDR1 and CDR2: ENHRY, SYGVKD. Template switching incorporated UMIs with a 6-nucleotide sample barcode. TCRdb reprocessed the 5' RACE reads and reports one entry per CDR3 protein, with no DNA. This listing includes some 83,000 distinct CDR3 sequences. The TCR comes from a human donor with ulcerative colitis or Crohn's disease, or a healthy co-twin of an affected twin (not recorded which). The chain employs TRBV10-3 and TRBJ2-1; without DNA, the TCRdb call of TRBD1 cannot be checked. The sample comprised blood. CDR3 sequence: CAIRAGGTSNEQFF.